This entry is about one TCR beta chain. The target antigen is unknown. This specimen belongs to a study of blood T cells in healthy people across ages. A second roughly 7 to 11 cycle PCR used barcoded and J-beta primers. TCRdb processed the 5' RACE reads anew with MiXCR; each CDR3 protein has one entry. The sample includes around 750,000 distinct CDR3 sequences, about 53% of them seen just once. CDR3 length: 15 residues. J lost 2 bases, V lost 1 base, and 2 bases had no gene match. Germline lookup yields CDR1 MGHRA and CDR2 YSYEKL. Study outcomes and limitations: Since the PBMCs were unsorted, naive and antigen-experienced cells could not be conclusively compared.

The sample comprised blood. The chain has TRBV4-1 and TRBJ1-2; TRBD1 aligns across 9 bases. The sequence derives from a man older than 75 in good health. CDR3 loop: CASSQGTGDNYGYTF. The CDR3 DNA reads TGCGCCAGCAGCCAAGGGACAGGGGACAACTATGGCTACACCTTC.